The 27 T cell receptor beta chains listed next were all sequenced from one sample in a study of T-cell reconstitution after alpha-beta-depleted transplantation in children. As it was prepared, the TCRbeta library received unique molecular identifiers. TCRdb itself ran the PCR reads through MiXCR, one entry per CDR3 protein. The profile shows hundreds of thousands of distinct CDR3 sequences, under 20% of them singletons. The specimen comprised PBMCs, mostly from graft donor cells, sampled 360 days after TCRalphabeta/CD19-depleted stem cell transplant. Receptors originate from a male patient aged 10 to 17 who had a stem cell transplant for acute lymphoblastic leukemia, so the T cells may come from the graft donor.

This chain uses TRBV5-1 with TRBJ2-1, with no clear D. The length of the CDR3 is 14 residues. Germline V gene data show CDR1 as SGHRS and CDR2 as YFSETQ. V lost 2 bases to trimming and J lost 3 bases, with 9 bases between them. The CDR3 protein is CASSFLGIYNEQFF. The CDR3 DNA reads TGCGCCAGCAGCTTTCTAGGCATCTACAATGAGCAGTTCTTC.

This chain links TRBV7-9 with TRBJ2-1, with D tentatively TRBD1 or TRBD2 (5 bases each). This CDR3 comprises 15 residues. V lost 8 bases and J lost 9, with 23 bases in between. Germline-derived CDR1 and CDR2 are SEHNR and FQNEAQ (reference sequence). The CDR3 bases are TGTGCCAGCCCCATGAGGGGTTTGGGAACGAGTGAGCAGTTCTTC. Its protein is CASPMRGLGTSEQFF.

The chain carries TRBV20-1 and TRBJ1-5, with D possibly being TRBD1 (6 bases). The V and J ends lost 5 bases and 1 base respectively, with 12 bases between them. CDR1 and CDR2 from the germline V gene are DFQATT and SNEGSKA (reference sequence). The length of the CDR3 is 14 residues. CDR3 amino acids: CSALQGASNQPQHF. The CDR3 DNA sequence: TGCAGTGCTCTACAGGGCGCGAGCAATCAGCCCCAGCATTTT.

This clonotype was counted between two and nine times. This chain joins TRBV6-5 and TRBJ1-6; tentative D call: TRBD1 (6 bases). Germline V gene data show CDR1 as MNHEY and CDR2 as SVGAGI. Trimming cost V 5 bases and J 7 bases, with 18 bases left between them. The CDR3 has 16 residues. The CDR3 coding sequence is TGTGCCAGCAGTCCTACCCGGGGGGGCAGGAATTCACCCCTCCACTTT. Its translation: CASSPTRGGRNSPLHF.

Only a few counts were recorded for this clonotype. The chain combines TRBV7-9 with TRBJ1-2, with D unclear. CDR1 SEHNR and CDR2 FQNEAQ come from the germline V gene (reference sequence). Trimming took 5 bases from V and 6 from J, leaving 7 bases between them. The CDR3 consists of 11 residues. The CDR3 region has the DNA TGTGCCAGCAGCCCGTGGGATGGCTACACCTTC. Protein product: CASSPWDGYTF.

The V and J genes are TRBV4-2 and TRBJ2-1; TRBD1 is a possible D gene (5 bases). This CDR3 comprises 17 residues. V was cut by 0 bases and J by 3 bases, with 15 bases left in between. Germline V gene lookup returns CDR1 LGHNA and CDR2 YNFKEQ. CDR3 nucleotide sequence: TGTGCCAGCAGCCAAGACCTTGGACAATTAGGCTACAATGAGCAGTTCTTC. Translated, it gives CASSQDLGQLGYNEQFF.

The chain uses TRBV20-1 and TRBJ2-7, with D possibly being TRBD1 or TRBD2 (7 bases each). CDR1 and CDR2 from the germline V gene are DFQATT and SNEGSKA (reference sequence). The CDR3 runs 16 residues. With 3 bases removed from V and 2 bases from J, the gap between germline ends came to 20 bases. CDR3 in amino acids: CSASPGQGEGAYEQYF. The CDR3 nucleotides are TGCAGTGCTAGCCCCGGGCAGGGGGAGGGAGCCTACGAGCAGTACTTC.

This chain uses TRBV3-1 with TRBJ1-3, with D maybe TRBD1 (6 bases). Trimming shortened V by 2 bases and J by 10 bases, and 21 bases separated the two germline ends. This CDR3 has 16 amino acids. Germline lookup yields CDR1 LGHDT and CDR2 YNNKEL (reference sequence). The chain's CDR3 is CASSQPKRDMSRTIYF. The DNA for the CDR3 is TGTGCCAGCAGCCAACCAAAACGGGACATGTCAAGGACCATATATTTT.

This clonotype was seen a handful of times. Here the CDR3 DNA reads TGTGCCAGCAGTGAAGCGTTTCGCGGGAGGCTGAACAATGAGCAGTTCTTC. Amino acid sequence: CASSEAFRGRLNNEQFF. The rearrangement links TRBV2 to TRBJ2-1; 8 bases line up with TRBD2. From germline, CDR1 is SNHLY and CDR2 FYNNEI. CDR3 size: 17 residues. The ends lost 0 bases at V and 5 bases at J; junction bases unmatched: 9.

The chain joins TRBV5-1 to TRBJ2-2, with TRBD2 as a possible D gene (6 bases). The CDR3 runs to 16 residues. With 1 base removed from V and 3 bases from J, the gap between germline ends came to 13 bases. Germline CDR1 is SGHRS and CDR2 is YFSETQ. The CDR3 loop reads CASSLRGWPDTGELFF. The CDR3 DNA sequence: TGCGCCAGCAGCTTGCGGGGGTGGCCGGACACCGGGGAGCTGTTTTTT.

This chain links TRBV18 with TRBJ2-7; tentatively, D is TRBD1 (5 bases). Germline V CDR1 and CDR2: KGHSH, LQKENI. This CDR3 spans 13 amino acids. Trimming removed 6 bases from V and 6 bases from J, with 15 bases in between. The CDR3 bases are TGTGCCAGCTCCCGCAGGGTTTCGGTCGAGCAGTACTTC. The encoded protein is CASSRRVSVEQYF.

This clonotype was detected only a few times. The V gene is TRBV2, the J gene TRBJ2-3; maybe TRBD2 (5 bases). V was pared by 11 bases and J by 0 bases, with 18 bases between. This CDR3 spans 15 amino acids. CDR1 SNHLY and CDR2 FYNNEI come from the germline V gene. The chain's CDR3 is CAVGNGRSSTDTQYF. The CDR3 nucleotides are TGTGCCGTCGGGAACGGCAGATCTAGCACAGATACGCAGTATTTT.

This clonotype has a handful of counts. J is TRBJ2-1 and V is TRBV6-1, with 9 bases lining up with TRBD2. Unmatched junction bases numbered 14, after V lost 10 bases and J lost 10 bases. Germline V gene sequence: CDR1 MNHNS, CDR2 SASEGT. The CDR3 is 14 amino acids. The CDR3 loop is CAIRSGRVTGEQFF. CDR3 bases: TGTGCCATCCGTAGCGGGAGAGTAACCGGCGAGCAGTTCTTC.

This clonotype was picked up a small number of times. The gene calls are TRBV7-3 and TRBJ2-1; a weak D match, TRBD1 (6 bases). Trimming took 5 bases from V and 5 from J, leaving 13 bases between them. The CDR3 runs to 14 residues. Germline lookup yields CDR1 SGHTA and CDR2 FQGTGA. As DNA, the CDR3 is TGTGCCAGCAGCGACCCCGACAGGAACAATGAGCAGTTCTTC. Its protein product is CASSDPDRNNEQFF.

The chain couples TRBV7-6 to TRBJ1-4; D is uncertain. This CDR3 spans 16 amino acids. V was shortened by 2 bases and J by 3 bases, with 13 bases between the two germline ends. Per the germline V gene, CDR1 is SGHVS and CDR2 is FNYEAQ. DNA for the CDR3: TGTGCCAGCAGCTTACTTAACCGTGGACCTAATGAAAAACTGTTTTTT. Its protein product is CASSLLNRGPNEKLFF.

The table lists this clonotype with a few counts. The V and J genes are TRBV21-1 and TRBJ2-1; the table calls TRBD2, which could not be checked here. TRBV21-1 is a documented pseudogene. CDR3 size: 22 residues. CDR3 loop: CASSSGLAGNGNRGGSYNEQFF. In DNA, the CDR3 is TGTGCCAGCAGCTCGGGACTAGCGGGGAATGGGAATCGGGGGGGGTCCTACAATGAGCAGTTCTTC.

This clonotype was seen more than once but under ten times. This chain joins TRBV10-3 and TRBJ2-2, with no clear D. Germline loops: CDR1 ENHRY, CDR2 SYGVKD. The CDR3 length is 19 residues. Trimming shortened V by 6 bases and J by 7 bases, and 30 bases separated the two germline ends. The CDR3 spells CAIRAPETAIPGALGELFF. CDR3 in DNA: TGTGCCATCAGGGCCCCCGAGACGGCAATACCTGGCGCTCTCGGGGAGCTGTTTTTT.

The chain couples TRBV27 to TRBJ2-7, with 8 positions matching TRBD1. J was trimmed by 2 bases and V by 5 bases; bases with no gene match: 8. The CDR3 loop spans 15 amino acids. CDR1 is MNHEY, CDR2 SMNVEV, per germline (reference sequence). The CDR3 nucleotides read TGTGCCAGCAGTCACCGGGACAGGCCCACCTACGAGCAGTACTTC. This translates into CASSHRDRPTYEQYF.

In this sample, this clonotype turned up a few times. The chain employs TRBV5-1 and TRBJ2-1, with D uncertain. V lost 1 base to trimming and J lost 5 bases, with 7 bases between them. CDR3 length equals 13 residues. Germline V gene lookup returns CDR1 SGHRS and CDR2 YFSETQ. DNA of the CDR3: TGCGCCAGCAGCTTGCGGGTGGACAATGAGCAGTTCTTC. Amino acid sequence: CASSLRVDNEQFF.

The V and J genes are TRBV7-2 and TRBJ2-4, with 9 bases identical to TRBD1. Germline V gene lookup returns CDR1 SGHTA and CDR2 FQGNSA. The CDR3 is made up of 15 amino acids. V shed 5 bases, J shed 9 bases, and the junction held 11 bases outside the gene matches. In nucleotides, the CDR3 is TGTGCCAGCAGCCCGGGACAGGGCCGGCTCAGCATTCAGTACTTC. Translated, it gives CASSPGQGRLSIQYF.

In its sample, this clonotype was seen a few times. The chain is built from TRBV20-1 and TRBJ2-7; 8 nucleotides align to TRBD2. CDR3 length: 13 residues. Germline assignment: CDR1 DFQATT and CDR2 SNEGSKA (reference sequence). Trimming cost V 7 bases and J 2 bases; bases outside gene matches: 7. The DNA of the CDR3 is TGCAGTGGTGAGCGGGAGCCCACCTACGAGCAGTACTTC. Translating gives CSGEREPTYEQYF.

This chain joins TRBV4-1 and TRBJ2-3; 8 positions match TRBD2. Trimming removed 0 bases from V and 2 bases from J; junction bases left unmatched: 7. There are 17 residues in the CDR3. CDR1 and CDR2 from the germline V gene are MGHRA and YSYEKL. CDR3: CASSQEGTSGFTDTQYF. CDR3 in DNA: TGCGCCAGCAGCCAAGAAGGAACTAGCGGATTCACAGATACGCAGTATTTT.

V usage is TRBV12-3 or TRBV12-4 and J usage is TRBJ2-7, with 11 positions matching TRBD2. The CDR3 extends over 16 amino acids. The J segment lost 2 bases and the V segment lost 4 bases, leaving 7 bases of the junction unmatched. The CDR3 bases are TGTGCCAGCAGTTCGTCGGGACTAGCGGCGGCCTACGAGCAGTACTTC. It yields the protein CASSSSGLAAAYEQYF.

This clonotype was seen more than once but under ten times. V gene TRBV5-1 combines with J gene TRBJ2-1; TRBD1 is a possible D gene (6 bases). The V gene lost 5 bases and the J gene lost 0 bases, with 12 bases spanning the gap. The CDR3 consists of 15 residues. Germline assignment: CDR1 SGHRS and CDR2 YFSETQ. Here the CDR3 reads CASSFDRTSYNEQFF. CDR3 nucleotides: TGCGCCAGCAGTTTCGACAGGACCTCCTACAATGAGCAGTTCTTC.

The gene calls are TRBV20-1 and TRBJ2-7; 8 bases match TRBD1. Germline assignment: CDR1 DFQATT and CDR2 SNEGSKA (reference sequence). With 4 bases clipped from V and 6 bases from J, the junction kept 20 bases outside the gene matches. This CDR3 spans 17 amino acids. CDR3 coding DNA: TGCAGTGCTATCCCCCGACGGAGTTGGGCAGGGGGCTCCGAGCAGTACTTC. Its protein is CSAIPRRSWAGGSEQYF.

This clonotype was detected a few times. The V gene is TRBV27, the J gene TRBJ2-6; TRBD1 matches 10 bases. Looked up from germline, CDR1 is MNHEY and CDR2 is SMNVEV (reference sequence). With 6 bases clipped from V and 5 bases from J, the junction kept 7 bases outside the gene matches. There are 16 residues in the CDR3. As DNA, the CDR3 is TGTGCCAGCAGCCCTACGACAGGGGGCAGGGCCAACGTCCTGACTTTC. Amino acid sequence: CASSPTTGGRANVLTF.

This sequence joins TRBV4-1 and TRBJ2-1; weak D call: TRBD2 (5 bases). Germline CDR1 and CDR2: MGHRA and YSYEKL. V was clipped by 3 bases and J by 8 bases, with 17 bases between them. The CDR3 is made up of 15 amino acids. The CDR3 bases are TGCGCCAGCAGCCAGACCCCCAGACTACTGGATGAGCAGTTCTTC. Translated, it gives CASSQTPRLLDEQFF.